Detailed here is one T cell receptor (beta chain). V lost 4 bases to trimming and J lost 1 base, with 5 bases between them. The CDR3 runs 12 residues. Germline CDR1 is SGHKS and CDR2 is YYEKEE (reference sequence). Generated by immunoSEQ multiplex PCR, the TCRdb table keeps only in-frame clones and is missing some. The sample records more than 12,000 clones, more than 70% being singletons. These data originate in a study of T cells after somatic rescue of genetic block. This TCR was recovered from a man between 18 and 29 years old. The chain links TRBV5-5 to TRBJ1-1, with a weak D call TRBD1 (5 bases). Sample: peripheral blood mononuclear cells (PBMCs). The CDR3 loop reads CASSGGNTEAFF. CDR3 nucleotide sequence: TGTGCCAGCAGCGGGGGGAACACTGAAGCTTTCTTT.